A selection of T cell receptor beta chains follows, all from one sample in a study of blood T cell repertoires in COVID-19. The protocol was immunoSEQ multiplex PCR, while the TCRdb copy is restricted to in-frame clones and leaves out a portion. The data hold 250,000 or so clones, with around 90% observed a single time. Sequencing input: PBMCs or T cells enriched from blood (not recorded which). The origin of the receptors is a woman in her 30s with acute COVID-19. CDR3s include the opening cysteine and the closing phenylalanine or tryptophan. The D gene is left open where the match is weak.

>TRBD1|TRBV7-9|TRBJ2-7
TGTGCCAGCAGTACATATACAGGGGGCGGTGTAAGGGAGCAGTACTTC
CASSTYTGGGVREQYF
>NA|TRBV10-1|TRBJ2-1
TGCGCCAGCAGTGATCAGTTGCTGAATGAGCAGTTCTTC
CASSDQLLNEQFF
>TRBD2|TRBV6-4|TRBJ2-5
TGTGCCAGCAGCCCCTCCAGCGGGGACCAAGAGACCCAGTACTTC
CASSPSSGDQETQYF
>TRBD2|TRBV4-2|TRBJ2-3
TGTGCCAGCAGCCAAGAAGGGCGGGGGGCCACAGATACGCAGTATTTT
CASSQEGRGATDTQYF
>NA|TRBV11-2|TRBJ2-3
TGTGCCAGCAGTAAAGACAGGGAGGGCACAGATACGCAGTATTTT
CASSKDREGTDTQYF
>TRBD1|TRBV18|TRBJ1-2
TGTGCCAGCTCACCCGACGGGACAGGGAATGGCTACACCTTC
CASSPDGTGNGYTF
>TRBD1|TRBV6-6|TRBJ2-2
TGTGCCACCTGGGACAGGGCGTACACCGGGGAGCTGTTTTTT
CATWDRAYTGELFF
>NA|TRBV14|TRBJ1-1
TGTGCCAGCAGCCAAGTCTTTCACAGGGTGAACACTGAAGCTTTCTTT
CASSQVFHRVNTEAFF
>NA|TRBV3-1/TRBV3-2|TRBJ1-6
TGTGCCAGCAGCCAAGGTACAAATAATTCACCCCTCCACTTT
CASSQGTNNSPLHF
>TRBD1|TRBV11-2|TRBJ1-6
TGTGCCAGCAATCCGGACAGGGATCGTTCACCCCTCCACTTT
CASNPDRDRSPLHF
>NA|TRBV18|TRBJ1-2
TGTGCCAGCTCAGGGGACGGACAGCTAAACTATGGCTACACCTTC
CASSGDGQLNYGYTF
>TRBD1|TRBV12-3/TRBV12-4|TRBJ1-5
TGTGCCAGCAGAAGGACAGGGGATCAGCCCCAGCATTTT
CASRRTGDQPQHF
>NA|TRBV27|TRBJ2-6
TGTGCCAGCAGTTTAGGGCCGAGGGGGTCTGGGGCCAACGTCCTGACTTTC
CASSLGPRGSGANVLTF
>TRBD1|TRBV7-2|TRBJ1-1
TGTGCCAGCAGCGCCGACAGGGGCCGATACAACACTGAAGCTTTCTTT
CASSADRGRYNTEAFF
>NA|TRBV6-2/TRBV6-3|TRBJ2-7
TGTGCCAGCAGCCACGATCCTCTAGGGAGCTCCTACGAGCAGTACTTC
CASSHDPLGSSYEQYF
>NA|TRBV19|TRBJ1-5
TGTGCCAGTAGACCCCAGGGCACCTATAGCAATCAGCCCCAGCATTTT
CASRPQGTYSNQPQHF
>NA|TRBV7-9|TRBJ2-5
TGTGCCAGCAGCTTAGTAGGAGGGCAGGTACAAGAGACCCAGTACTTC
CASSLVGGQVQETQYF
>TRBD1|TRBV6-5|TRBJ1-6
TGTGCCAGCACGGGACAGGGGATGTCACCCCTCCACTTT
CASTGQGMSPLHF
>TRBD1|TRBV12-5|TRBJ2-6
TGTGCTAGTGGTTTGACGACAGGGACTGGGGCCAACGTCCTGACTTTC
CASGLTTGTGANVLTF
>TRBD1|TRBV27|TRBJ1-6
TGTGCCAGCAGTACATTTCGCTCCCCACAGGGGAATGGAGCTTCACCCCTCCACTTT
CASSTFRSPQGNGASPLHF